This entry lists 12 T cell receptor beta chains sequenced from one sample in a study of regulatory T cells in long-lasting Graves disease. Sequencing libraries for TCR beta were prepared with iRepertoire HTBI primers and Arm-PCR of CDR3 regions. MiXCR, run by TCRdb on the multiplex PCR reads, gives a single entry per CDR3 protein. The sample lists 700,000 or so distinct CDR3 sequences; around 30% were seen once. Regarding time point: persistent/refractory GD, antithyroid drugs over 5 years with positive TRAb. Preparation of the TCR library used RNA extracted from PBMCs. The specimen was peripheral blood mononuclear cells (PBMCs), collected when the disease was refractory, from a patient treated with antithyroid drugs. The receptor source for this set is a female donor with Graves disease.

This clonotype has at least ten counts. The V gene is TRBV10-3, the J gene TRBJ1-1; unclear D gene. CDR1 is ENHRY, CDR2 SYGVKD, per germline. Trimming removed 4 bases at V and 0 bases at J, with 9 bases between. The CDR3 has 14 residues. This chain's CDR3 is CAISVGQLNTEAFF. In nucleotides, the CDR3 is TGTGCCATCAGTGTAGGGCAGCTGAACACTGAAGCTTTCTTT.

A few counts support this clonotype. The J gene is TRBJ2-7, the V gene TRBV7-9; no clear D gene. From germline, CDR1 is SEHNR and CDR2 FQNEAQ (reference sequence). CDR3 length equals 12 residues. V lost 1 base and J 5 bases, leaving 6 bases between the germline ends. The CDR3 spells CASSLEGNEQYF. CDR3 in DNA: TGTGCCAGCAGCTTAGAAGGGAACGAGCAGTACTTC. The full variable domain, with the rest looked up from reference TRBV7-9 and TRBJ2-7, is DTGVSQNPRHKITKRGQNVTFRCDPISEHNRLYWYRQTLGQGPEFLTYFQNEAQLEKSRLLSDRFSAERPKGSFSTLEIQRTEQGDSAMYLCASSLEGNEQYFGPGTRLTVT.

The V gene is TRBV7-6, the J gene TRBJ2-7, with 8 bases that match TRBD2. The junction had 9 bases not matched to a gene; V was cut back by 5 bases and J by 0 bases. Germline V gene sequence: CDR1 SGHVS, CDR2 FNYEAQ. The CDR3 consists of 16 residues. CDR3 bases: TGTGCCAGCAGCATGCGGGCCGGGACTAGCTCCTACGAGCAGTACTTC. It is translated as CASSMRAGTSSYEQYF.

This chain links TRBV7-9 with TRBJ1-4; D might be TRBD1 (5 bases). Trimming stripped 6 bases from V and 0 bases from J, with 14 bases between. The CDR3 runs 16 residues. Germline-derived CDR1 and CDR2 are SEHNR and FQNEAQ (reference sequence). The CDR3: CASRQDATATNEKLFF. DNA for the CDR3: TGTGCCAGCAGACAGGATGCTACCGCAACTAATGAAAAACTGTTTTTT.

Remarks on this clonotype: Only one base separates this from a far larger clonotype, so it likely reflects a read error. The CDR3 sequence is CASSPTGGHGYTF. In DNA form, the CDR3 reads TGTGCCAGCAGCCCGACAGGGGGCCATGGCTACACCTTC. This chain joins TRBV11-2 and TRBJ1-2; 10 bases match TRBD1. The CDR3 runs to 13 residues. J lost 6 bases, V lost 5 bases, and 3 bases had no gene match. Looked up from germline, CDR1 is SGHAT and CDR2 is FQNNGV.

Many counts were recorded for this clonotype. The V call is TRBV2, the J call TRBJ1-2; TRBD1 matches 7 bases. V trimming: 4 bases; J trimming: 6 bases; junction bases outside the gene matches: 5. Germline V gene data show CDR1 as SNHLY and CDR2 as FYNNEI. This CDR3 is built from 13 residues. CDR3 in DNA: TGTGCCAGCAGTGCCGGGACAGCGAATGGCTACACCTTC. Its translation: CASSAGTANGYTF.

The chain recombines TRBV5-6 with TRBJ1-1; D is undetermined. Deletions cut 3 bases from V and 1 base from J, with 16 bases between. The germline CDR1 and CDR2 sequences are SGHDT and YYEEEE. The CDR3 loop spans 16 amino acids. CDR3 coding DNA: TGTGCCAGCAGCTCCTCACTTGACGGGCGGAACACTGAAGCTTTCTTT. Translating it yields CASSSSLDGRNTEAFF. Drawing the rest from reference TRBV5-6 and TRBJ1-1, the complete variable domain is DAGVTQSPTHLIKTRGQQVTLRCSPKSGHDTVSWYQQALGQGPQFIFQYYEEEERQRGNFPDRFSGHQFPNYSSELNVNALLLGDSALYLCASSSSLDGRNTEAFFGQGTRLTVV.

As to this clonotype: Germline is not matched at one junction end, which may reflect a read error. The rearrangement links TRBV15 to TRBJ2-7; D ambiguous. This CDR3 contains 15 residues. Germline loops: CDR1 LNHNV, CDR2 YYDKDF (reference sequence). CDR3 protein: CATSGDQKLTYEQYF. The DNA for the CDR3 is TGTGCCACCAGCGGAGATCAGAAACTCACCTACGAGCAGTACTTC.

This clonotype was observed a few times. The gene calls are TRBV29-1 and TRBJ1-1, with D possibly TRBD1 on 5 matching bases. CDR3 length equals 14 residues. V was trimmed by 7 bases and J by 3 bases, leaving 18 bases between them. Looked up from germline, CDR1 is SQVTM and CDR2 is ANQGSEA. CDR3 nucleotide sequence: TGCAGCGGCGGCGTCGACAGCCTCCACACTGAAGCTTTCTTT. Its translation: CSGGVDSLHTEAFF.

The chain joins TRBV13 to TRBJ2-6; unclear D gene. This CDR3 has 15 residues. Germline assignment: CDR1 PRHDT and CDR2 FYEKMQ (reference sequence). V lost 1 base, J lost 2 bases, and 6 bases lay in between. CDR3 nucleotides: TGTGCCAGCAGCTTAGCTGAGACTGGGGCCAACGTCCTGACTTTC. Amino acids: CASSLAETGANVLTF.

In this sample, this clonotype turned up a few times. This chain uses TRBV7-9 with TRBJ2-5; no clear D gene. This CDR3 has 15 residues. From germline, CDR1 is SEHNR and CDR2 FQNEAQ (reference sequence). Trimming cost V 3 bases and J 1 base, with 12 bases left between them. The DNA for the CDR3 is TGTGCCAGCAGCTTGTTAGTCGGAACCCAAGAGACCCAGTACTTC. Translated, it gives CASSLLVGTQETQYF. Using reference TRBV7-9 and TRBJ2-5 for the parts outside the CDR3, the full variable domain is DTGVSQNPRHKITKRGQNVTFRCDPISEHNRLYWYRQTLGQGPEFLTYFQNEAQLEKSRLLSDRFSAERPKGSFSTLEIQRTEQGDSAMYLCASSLLVGTQETQYFGPGTRLLVL.

At least ten counts were recorded for this clonotype. The chain is built from TRBV28 and TRBJ2-5, with unresolved D. V was cut by 4 bases and J by 5 bases, with 14 bases left in between. The CDR3 is 14 residues long. From germline, CDR1 is MDHEN and CDR2 SYDVKM. CDR3 DNA: TGTGCCAGCAGTTCCGACCGAGTACGCGAGACCCAGTACTTC. Translated: CASSSDRVRETQYF.